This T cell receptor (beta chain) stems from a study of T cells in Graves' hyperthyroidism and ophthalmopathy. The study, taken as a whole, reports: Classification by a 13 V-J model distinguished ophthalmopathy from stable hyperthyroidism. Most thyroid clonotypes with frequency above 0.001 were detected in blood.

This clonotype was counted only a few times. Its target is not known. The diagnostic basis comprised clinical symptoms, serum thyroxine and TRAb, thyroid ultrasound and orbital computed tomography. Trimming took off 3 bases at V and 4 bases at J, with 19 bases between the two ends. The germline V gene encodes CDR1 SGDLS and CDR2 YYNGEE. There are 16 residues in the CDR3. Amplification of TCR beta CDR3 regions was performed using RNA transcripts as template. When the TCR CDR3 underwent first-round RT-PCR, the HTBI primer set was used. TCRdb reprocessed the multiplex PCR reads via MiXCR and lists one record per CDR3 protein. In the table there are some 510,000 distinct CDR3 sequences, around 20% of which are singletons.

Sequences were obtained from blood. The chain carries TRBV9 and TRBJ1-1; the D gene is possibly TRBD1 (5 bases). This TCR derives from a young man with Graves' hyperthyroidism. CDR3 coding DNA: TGTGCCAGCAGCGAAGGGACCGGGACCCCCGGCACTGAAGCTTTCTTT. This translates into CASSEGTGTPGTEAFF.